These 23 T cell receptor beta chains came from one sample sequenced in a study of T cell responses to AZD1222 COVID-19 vaccine. Sequencing used immunoSEQ multiplex PCR; TCRdb keeps in-frame clones, though not all of them. The sample lists around 120,000 clones; roughly 91% were seen once. Specimen: peripheral blood, collected 28 days after the second AZD1222 dose. The receptor source for this set is an adult who received the AZD1222 COVID-19 vaccine.

V is TRBV27 and J is TRBJ2-1; 14 bases line up with TRBD2. This CDR3 has 14 residues. V lost 7 bases and J lost 9; bases outside the gene matches: 5. Germline CDR1 reads MNHEY; CDR2 reads SMNVEV (reference sequence). The CDR3 DNA reads as TGTGCCAGCACGACTAGCGGGGGGGCCGCTGAGCAGTTCTTC. Translation gives CASTTSGGAAEQFF.

The V gene is TRBV5-4, the J gene TRBJ2-7; 9 positions match TRBD2. In germline, CDR1 is SGHNT, CDR2 YYREEE (reference sequence). The CDR3 runs to 14 residues. V lost 7 bases, J lost 6 bases, and 11 bases stayed unmatched. CDR3 nucleotides: TGTGCCAGCGGCAACTCTAGCGGGGTACGCGAGCAGTACTTC. Amino acids: CASGNSSGVREQYF.

The CDR3 DNA follows: TGTGCCAGCTCACCACCAGGATTAGAAAAACTGTTTTTT. It encodes CASSPPGLEKLFF. The genes are TRBV18 and TRBJ1-4; the D is unclear. CDR1 and CDR2 from the germline V gene are KGHSH and LQKENI. This CDR3 region has 13 residues. The germline V and J ends were trimmed by 0 bases and 8 bases, with 7 bases remaining between them. Full variable domain (remainder filled in from reference TRBV18 and TRBJ1-4): NAGVMQNPRHLVRRRGQEARLRCSPMKGHSHVYWYRQLPEEGLKFMVYLQKENIIDESGMPKERFSAEFPKEGPSILRIQQVVRGDSAAYFCASSPPGLEKLFFGSGTQLSVL.

The chain couples TRBV6-1 to TRBJ2-7; D possibly uses TRBD1 or TRBD2 (5 bases each). V gave up 3 bases and J gave up 6 bases, with 18 bases separating them. The CDR3 extends over 15 amino acids. Looked up from germline, CDR1 is MNHNS and CDR2 is SASEGT. The DNA for the CDR3 is TGTGCCAGCAGTGAGTTCCCGGGACCCCGAGGCGAGCAGTACTTC. Amino acid sequence: CASSEFPGPRGEQYF.

The chain employs TRBV20-1 and TRBJ2-7; D unresolved. Trimming removed 6 bases at V and 1 base at J, with 7 bases between. The germline V gene encodes CDR1 DFQATT and CDR2 SNEGSKA (reference sequence). The CDR3 is made up of 11 amino acids. The CDR3 is CSAQRSYEQYF. The CDR3 DNA is TGCAGTGCCCAGCGTTCCTACGAGCAGTACTTC.

The chain combines TRBV27 with TRBJ1-1, with D unclear. Trimming left V 5 bases short and J 0 bases short, with 13 bases between. Germline CDR1 reads MNHEY; CDR2 reads SMNVEV (reference sequence). CDR3 size: 15 residues. DNA of the CDR3: TGTGCCAGCAGTCCGGGGTCGGCTTTGAACACTGAAGCTTTCTTT. It yields the protein CASSPGSALNTEAFF.

This clone was picked up a small number of times. The genes are TRBV18 and TRBJ1-1, with D uncertain. V was trimmed by 4 bases and J by 5 bases, leaving 11 bases between them. This CDR3 has 13 amino acids. Germline CDR1 and CDR2: KGHSH and LQKENI. CDR3 loop: CASSRSGGTEAFF. The CDR3 region has the DNA TGTGCCAGCTCACGATCCGGAGGGACTGAAGCTTTCTTT. Variable domain in full (rest from reference TRBV18 and TRBJ1-1): NAGVMQNPRHLVRRRGQEARLRCSPMKGHSHVYWYRQLPEEGLKFMVYLQKENIIDESGMPKERFSAEFPKEGPSILRIQQVVRGDSAAYFCASSRSGGTEAFFGQGTRLTVV.

V usage is TRBV9 and J usage is TRBJ1-2; the match to TRBD1 covers 7 bases. The CDR3 totals 12 residues. The ends lost 7 bases at V and 1 base at J; junction bases unmatched: 1. Germline V gene lookup returns CDR1 SGDLS and CDR2 YYNGEE. CDR3 nucleotides: TGTGCCAGCGGGACAGTTAACTATGGCTACACCTTC. Translated: CASGTVNYGYTF.

The V and J genes are TRBV12-5 and TRBJ2-1, with 11 positions matching TRBD2. Germline V gene data show CDR1 as LGHNT and CDR2 as FRNRAP. The CDR3 covers 18 residues. With V trimmed by 2 bases and J by 1 base, 7 bases remained unmatched. The DNA of the CDR3 is TGTGCTAGTGGTTTGTTAAGCCTAGCGGGAGGTTCCTACAATGAGCAGTTCTTC. Its protein is CASGLLSLAGGSYNEQFF.

The CDR3 region is CASIQDSRGRTDTQYF. CDR3 nucleotide sequence: TGTGCCAGCATCCAGGACAGCAGGGGGCGCACAGATACGCAGTATTTT. V and J are TRBV2 and TRBJ2-3; 8 bases map to TRBD1. Unmatched junction bases numbered 10, after V lost 7 bases and J lost 1 base. The CDR3 is 16 amino acids. Germline loops: CDR1 SNHLY, CDR2 FYNNEI.

This clone was observed a single time. The chain uses TRBV7-8 and TRBJ1-1, with D maybe TRBD1 (5 bases). Trimming removed 5 bases from V and 1 base from J, with 14 bases in between. The CDR3 length is 15 residues. CDR1 is SGHVS, CDR2 FQNEAQ, per germline. The CDR3 nucleotides are TGTGCCAGCAGCGCTGACAGTGCGTCGAACACTGAAGCTTTCTTT. Residues: CASSADSASNTEAFF.

This chain uses TRBV6-5 with TRBJ1-2; D is undetermined. CDR3 length: 10 residues. Between the trimmed V and J ends, which lost 6 bases and 6 bases, there was a span of 5 bases. Germline values: CDR1 MNHEY, CDR2 SVGAGI. The chain's CDR3 is CASRRDGYTF. CDR3 DNA: TGTGCCAGCAGACGTGATGGCTACACCTTC.

The rearrangement joins TRBV6-6 to TRBJ2-7; 7 bases align to TRBD1. J lost 1 base, V lost 5 bases, and 5 bases had no gene match. CDR1 is MNHNY, CDR2 SVGAGI, per germline (reference sequence). This CDR3 spans 14 amino acids. CDR3 in amino acids: CASSTRQGSYEQYF. In DNA, the CDR3 is TGTGCCAGCAGTACCCGACAGGGTTCCTACGAGCAGTACTTC.

The chain employs TRBV5-8 and TRBJ1-5; the D gene is possibly TRBD1 (6 bases). The germline V gene encodes CDR1 SGHTS and CDR2 YDEGEE. The CDR3 spans 16 residues. Trimming removed 2 bases at V and 1 base at J, with 13 bases between. The CDR3 DNA reads TGTGCCAGCAGCTTTCTCAGGGGCCAGAGCAATCAGCCCCAGCATTTT. Its translation is CASSFLRGQSNQPQHF.

The chain has TRBV7-3 and TRBJ2-1; maybe TRBD2 (5 bases). This CDR3 contains 14 residues. The V gene lost 9 bases and the J gene lost 3 bases, with 15 bases spanning the gap. Germline V gives CDR1 SGHTA, CDR2 FQGTGA. The CDR3 protein is CASSDNWVYNEQFF. The CDR3 DNA sequence: TGTGCCAGTAGCGACAATTGGGTCTACAATGAGCAGTTCTTC.

This rearrangement joins TRBV12-5 to TRBJ1-5; D perhaps matches TRBD1 (6 bases). This CDR3 has 18 residues. Germline V gene lookup returns CDR1 LGHNT and CDR2 FRNRAP. The V and J ends lost 2 bases and 1 base respectively, with 18 bases between them. DNA for the CDR3: TGTGCTAGTGGTTTGACCCCGATGGGGGCTCGAAGCAATCAGCCCCAGCATTTT. It translates to CASGLTPMGARSNQPQHF.

The chain has TRBV4-3 and TRBJ1-1; the D gene is possibly TRBD1 (6 bases). Per germline, CDR1 LGHNA and CDR2 YSLEER. The CDR3 runs 17 residues. With 3 bases removed from V and 4 bases from J, the gap between germline ends came to 21 bases. This CDR3 is CASSHDNRVGGGTEAFF. The CDR3 bases are TGCGCCAGCAGCCACGATAACAGGGTTGGAGGGGGCACTGAAGCTTTCTTT.

This chain connects TRBV12-5 to TRBJ1-1, with D unresolved. Germline V gene lookup returns CDR1 LGHNT and CDR2 FRNRAP. CDR3 length: 13 amino acids. V gave up 5 bases and J gave up 4 bases, with 11 bases separating them. DNA for the CDR3: TGTGCTAGTGGTCTAGAGGAGGGCACTGAAGCTTTCTTT. It encodes CASGLEEGTEAFF.

This chain joins TRBV7-8 and TRBJ1-1; D possibly corresponds to TRBD1 (6 bases). Germline CDR1 reads SGHVS; CDR2 reads FQNEAQ. This CDR3 is built from 14 residues. V was cut by 5 bases and J by 1 base, with 11 bases left in between. Here the CDR3 reads CASSRQAKNTEAFF. DNA for the CDR3: TGTGCCAGCAGCCGACAGGCCAAGAACACTGAAGCTTTCTTT.

The chain carries TRBV5-1 and TRBJ1-5; 9 bases are a match to TRBD1. With V trimmed by 4 bases and J by 7 bases, 12 bases remained unmatched. This CDR3 has 16 residues. Germline loops: CDR1 SGHRS, CDR2 YFSETQ. The CDR3 protein is CASSLGGDRAGQPQHF. The DNA for the CDR3 is TGCGCCAGCAGCCTGGGGGGGGACAGGGCCGGGCAGCCCCAGCATTTT. Looking up the rest from reference TRBV5-1 and TRBJ1-5 gives the full variable domain: KAGVTQTPRYLIKTRGQQVTLSCSPISGHRSVSWYQQTPGQGLQFLFEYFSETQRNKGNFPGRFSGRQFSNSRSEMNVSTLELGDSALYLCASSLGGDRAGQPQHFGDGTRLSIL.

The chain employs TRBV19 and TRBJ1-3; the match to TRBD1 covers 8 bases. V lost 7 bases to trimming and J lost 7 bases; unmatched junction nucleotides: 9. The CDR3 spans 14 residues. Germline-derived CDR1 and CDR2 are LNHDA and SQIVND (reference sequence). CDR3 DNA sequence: TGTGCCAGTACGGGACAGGCCCTTAGCAACACCATATATTTT. Translation: CASTGQALSNTIYF.

The gene calls are TRBV28 and TRBJ1-5, with D perhaps TRBD1 (5 bases). CDR3 size: 15 residues. Looked up from germline, CDR1 is MDHEN and CDR2 is SYDVKM. V was pared by 1 base and J by 8 bases, with 15 bases between. CDR3 region: CASSLYLLTGEPQHF. The DNA for the CDR3 is TGTGCCAGCAGTTTATATTTGTTGACGGGGGAGCCCCAGCATTTT.

V is TRBV27 and J is TRBJ1-1, with D unclear. Germline V gene data show CDR1 as MNHEY and CDR2 as SMNVEV (reference sequence). The CDR3 has 11 amino acids. V was pared by 5 bases and J by 11 bases, with 12 bases between. CDR3 in DNA: TGTGCCAGCAGTAGCCGATTGAGGGCTTTCTTT. This sequence encodes CASSSRLRAFF.